This TCR beta chain was observed in a study of PD-L1 blockade in urothelial cancer. Study context: Atezolizumab therapy began for patients in about 2014, dosed at 1,200 mg intravenously every 3 weeks. Median blood clonality was around 0.086, with 80,000 to 100,000 unique TCRs.

Measured with immunoSEQ multiplex PCR; TCRdb has only the in-frame clones, and not every one. The sample consists of around 100,000 clones, about 91% of them appearing once. Described time point: peripheral blood 6 weeks after treatment start. Locally advanced or metastatic urothelial carcinoma affected the patients. All patients handed over anywhere from 1 to 8 samples, pretreatment and on-treatment. CDR3 length: 15 amino acids. V dropped 5 bases and J dropped 5 bases, with 18 bases sitting between them. Germline V gene data show CDR1 as MNHEY and CDR2 as SMNVEV (reference sequence). The starting material was PBMCs, obtained around atezolizumab (anti-PD-L1) treatment. The receptor comes from a man aged 60 to 75 with urothelial cancer. This rearrangement joins TRBV27 to TRBJ2-5; D might be TRBD2 (5 bases). CDR3 protein: CASSPSSSDRETQYF. For the CDR3, the DNA is TGTGCCAGCAGTCCGTCTAGCTCGGATCGTGAGACCCAGTACTTC.